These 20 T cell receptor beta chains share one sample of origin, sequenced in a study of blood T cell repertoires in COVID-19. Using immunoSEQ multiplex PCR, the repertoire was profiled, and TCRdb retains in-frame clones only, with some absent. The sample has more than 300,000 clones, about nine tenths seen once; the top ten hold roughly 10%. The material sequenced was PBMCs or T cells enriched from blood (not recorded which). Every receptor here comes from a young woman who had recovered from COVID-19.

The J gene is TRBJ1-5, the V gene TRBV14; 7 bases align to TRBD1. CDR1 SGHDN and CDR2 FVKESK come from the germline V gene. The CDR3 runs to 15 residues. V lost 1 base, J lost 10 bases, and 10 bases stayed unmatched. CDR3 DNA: TGTGCCAGCAGCCAAGGGGAACCAGGGGGGCTTCCCCAGCATTTT. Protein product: CASSQGEPGGLPQHF.

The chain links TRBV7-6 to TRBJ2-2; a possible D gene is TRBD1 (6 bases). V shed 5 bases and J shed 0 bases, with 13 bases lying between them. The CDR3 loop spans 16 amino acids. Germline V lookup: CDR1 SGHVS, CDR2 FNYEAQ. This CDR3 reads CASSHPGAPNTGELFF. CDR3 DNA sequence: TGTGCCAGCAGCCACCCAGGGGCCCCGAACACCGGGGAGCTGTTTTTT. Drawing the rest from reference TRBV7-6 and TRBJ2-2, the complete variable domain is GAGVSQSPRYKVTKRGQDVALRCDPISGHVSLYWYRQALGQGPEFLTYFNYEAQQDKSGLPNDRFSAERPEGSISTLTIQRTEQRDSAMYRCASSHPGAPNTGELFFGEGSRLTVL.

The DNA for the CDR3 is TGTGCCAGCAGCCCGCGACAGTCTGGCAACACTGAAGCTTTCTTT. Translated: CASSPRQSGNTEAFF. J is TRBJ1-1 and V is TRBV7-8, with TRBD1 as a possible D gene (5 bases). Germline assignment: CDR1 SGHVS and CDR2 FQNEAQ. The CDR3 totals 15 residues. Trimming removed 5 bases at V and 2 bases at J, with 15 bases between.

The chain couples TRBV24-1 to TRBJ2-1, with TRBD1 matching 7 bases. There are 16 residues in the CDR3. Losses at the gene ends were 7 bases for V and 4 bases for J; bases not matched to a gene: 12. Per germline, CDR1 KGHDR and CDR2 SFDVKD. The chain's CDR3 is CATSPPAVQGYNEQFF. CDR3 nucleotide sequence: TGTGCCACCAGCCCACCCGCAGTACAGGGGTACAATGAGCAGTTCTTC.

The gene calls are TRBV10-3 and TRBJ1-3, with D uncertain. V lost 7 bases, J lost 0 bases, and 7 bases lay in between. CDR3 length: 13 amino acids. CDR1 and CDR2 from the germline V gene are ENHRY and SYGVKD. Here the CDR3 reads CAIKQASGNTIYF. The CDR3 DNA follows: TGTGCCATCAAGCAAGCCTCTGGAAACACCATATATTTT.

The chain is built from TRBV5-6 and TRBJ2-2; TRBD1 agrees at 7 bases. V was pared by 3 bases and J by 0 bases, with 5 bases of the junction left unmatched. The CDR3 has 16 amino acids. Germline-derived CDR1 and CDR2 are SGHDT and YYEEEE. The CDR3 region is CASSSRGTANTGELFF. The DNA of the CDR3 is TGTGCCAGCAGCTCCAGGGGGACGGCGAACACCGGGGAGCTGTTTTTT.

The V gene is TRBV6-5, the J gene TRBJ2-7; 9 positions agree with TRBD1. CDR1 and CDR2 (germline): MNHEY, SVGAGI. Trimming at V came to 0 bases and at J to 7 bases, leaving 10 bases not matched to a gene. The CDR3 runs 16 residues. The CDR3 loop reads CASSYSPGQGSGEQYF. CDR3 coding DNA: TGTGCCAGCAGTTACTCACCGGGACAGGGATCGGGGGAGCAGTACTTC.

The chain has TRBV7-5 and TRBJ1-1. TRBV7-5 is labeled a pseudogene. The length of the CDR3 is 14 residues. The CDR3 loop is CVRRGEGENTEAFF. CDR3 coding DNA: TGTGTCAGAAGGGGGGAGGGTGAGAACACTGAAGCTTTCTTT.

The CDR3 reads CASSSTRGETQYF. The CDR3 DNA follows: TGTGCCAGCAGTTCGACCAGGGGTGAGACCCAGTACTTC. The chain is built from TRBV28 and TRBJ2-5; D is perhaps TRBD1 (6 bases). V lost 4 bases, J lost 5 bases, and 11 bases lay in between. The CDR3 has 13 amino acids. CDR1 is MDHEN and CDR2 is SYDVKM in the germline V gene. The variable domain in full, with the rest retrieved from reference TRBV28 and TRBJ2-5, is DVKVTQSSRYLVKRTGEKVFLECVQDMDHENMFWYRQDPGLGLRLIYFSYDVKMKEKGDIPEGYSVSREKKERFSLILESASTNQTSMYLCASSSTRGETQYFGPGTRLLVL.

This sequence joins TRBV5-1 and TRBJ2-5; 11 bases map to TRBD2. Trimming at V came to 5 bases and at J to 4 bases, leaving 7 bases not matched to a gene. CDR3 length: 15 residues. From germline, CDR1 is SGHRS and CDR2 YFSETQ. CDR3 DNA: TGCGCCAGCAGATCTCCGGGACTAGCGGCAGAGACCCAGTACTTC. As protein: CASRSPGLAAETQYF. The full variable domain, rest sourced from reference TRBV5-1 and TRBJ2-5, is KAGVTQTPRYLIKTRGQQVTLSCSPISGHRSVSWYQQTPGQGLQFLFEYFSETQRNKGNFPGRFSGRQFSNSRSEMNVSTLELGDSALYLCASRSPGLAAETQYFGPGTRLLVL.

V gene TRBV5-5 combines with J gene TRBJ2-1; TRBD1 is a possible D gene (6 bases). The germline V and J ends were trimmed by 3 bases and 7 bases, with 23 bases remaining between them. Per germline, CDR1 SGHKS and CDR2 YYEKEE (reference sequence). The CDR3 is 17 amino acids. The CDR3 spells CASSSLSSGASWNEQFF. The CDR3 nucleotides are TGTGCCAGCAGCTCCCTTTCATCAGGGGCCAGTTGGAATGAGCAGTTCTTC. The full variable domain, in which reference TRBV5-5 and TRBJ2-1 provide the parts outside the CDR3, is DAGVTQSPTHLIKTRGQQVTLRCSPISGHKSVSWYQQVLGQGPQFIFQYYEKEERGRGNFPDRFSARQFPNYSSELNVNALLLGDSALYLCASSSLSSGASWNEQFFGPGTRLTVL.

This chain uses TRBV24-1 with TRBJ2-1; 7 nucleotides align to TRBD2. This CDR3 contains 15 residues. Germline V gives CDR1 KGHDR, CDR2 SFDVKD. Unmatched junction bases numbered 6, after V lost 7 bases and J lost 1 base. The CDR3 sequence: CATRPSGQSYNEQFF. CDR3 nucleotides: TGTGCCACCAGACCTAGCGGCCAATCCTACAATGAGCAGTTCTTC.

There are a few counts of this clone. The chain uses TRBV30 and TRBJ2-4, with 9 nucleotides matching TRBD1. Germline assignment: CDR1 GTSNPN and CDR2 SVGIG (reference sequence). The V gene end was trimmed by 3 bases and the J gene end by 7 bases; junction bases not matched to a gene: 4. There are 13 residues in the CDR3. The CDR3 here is CAWSGTGLNIQYF. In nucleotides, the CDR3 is TGTGCCTGGAGCGGGACAGGGTTGAACATTCAGTACTTC. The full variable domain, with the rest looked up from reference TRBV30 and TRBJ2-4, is SQTIHQWPATLVQPVGSPLSLECTVEGTSNPNLYWYRQAAGRGLQLLFYSVGIGQISSEVPQNLSASRPQDRQFILSSKKLLLSDSGFYLCAWSGTGLNIQYFGAGTRLSVL.

CDR3 amino acids: CASSVGRGPYNEQFF. CDR3 bases: TGTGCCAGCAGTGTGGGGCGGGGACCCTACAATGAGCAGTTCTTC. The chain couples TRBV2 to TRBJ2-1; a weak D match, TRBD2 (6 bases). V was pared by 4 bases and J by 2 bases, with 12 bases between. This CDR3 is built from 15 residues. The V gene's germline CDR1 is SNHLY and CDR2 FYNNEI.

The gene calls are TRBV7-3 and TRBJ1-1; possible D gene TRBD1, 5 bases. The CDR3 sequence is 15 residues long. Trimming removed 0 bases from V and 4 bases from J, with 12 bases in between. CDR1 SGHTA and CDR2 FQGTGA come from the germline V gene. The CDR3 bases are TGTGCCAGCAGCTTAACGCGGGGGTTGACCACTGAAGCTTTCTTT. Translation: CASSLTRGLTTEAFF.

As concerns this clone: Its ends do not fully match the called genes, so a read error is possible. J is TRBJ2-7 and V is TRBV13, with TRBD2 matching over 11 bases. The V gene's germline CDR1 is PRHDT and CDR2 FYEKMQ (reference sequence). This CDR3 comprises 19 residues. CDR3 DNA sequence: TGTGCCAGCAACTTAGGTACCCTTGGGCTAGCGGGAGGAGACTACGAGCAGTACTTC. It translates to CASNLGTLGLAGGDYEQYF.

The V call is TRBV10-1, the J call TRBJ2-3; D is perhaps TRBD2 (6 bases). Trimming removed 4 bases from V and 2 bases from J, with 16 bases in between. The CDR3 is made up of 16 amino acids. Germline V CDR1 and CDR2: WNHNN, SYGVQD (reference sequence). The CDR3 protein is CASSGSQGGTTDTQYF. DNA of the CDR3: TGCGCCAGCAGTGGATCCCAGGGAGGTACCACAGATACGCAGTATTTT.

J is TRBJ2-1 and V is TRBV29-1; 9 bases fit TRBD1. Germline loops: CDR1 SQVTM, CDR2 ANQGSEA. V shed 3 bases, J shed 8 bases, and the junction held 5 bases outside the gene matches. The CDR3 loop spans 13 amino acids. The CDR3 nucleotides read TGCAGCGTTGAGACAGGGGGTGTCTATGAGCAGTTCTTC. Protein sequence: CSVETGGVYEQFF.

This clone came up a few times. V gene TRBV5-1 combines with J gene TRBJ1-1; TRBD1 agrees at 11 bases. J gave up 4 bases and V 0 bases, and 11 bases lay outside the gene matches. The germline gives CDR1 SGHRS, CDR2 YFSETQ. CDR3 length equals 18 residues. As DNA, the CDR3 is TGCGCCAGCAGCTTGGCCGGGACAGGGGGTCCGGTTGGCACTGAAGCTTTCTTT. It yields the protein CASSLAGTGGPVGTEAFF.

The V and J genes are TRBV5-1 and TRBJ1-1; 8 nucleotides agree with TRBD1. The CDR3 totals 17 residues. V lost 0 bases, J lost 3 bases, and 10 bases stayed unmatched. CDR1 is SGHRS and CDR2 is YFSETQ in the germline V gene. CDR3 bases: TGCGCCAGCAGCTTGGGACAGGGGCCGAGCTTGGACACTGAAGCTTTCTTT. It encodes CASSLGQGPSLDTEAFF.